Below, 28 T cell receptor beta chains from the same sample are listed, as sequenced in a study of CD8+ T cells in alopecia areata. Treatment indicated: oral pan-JAK inhibitor, 5-10 mg twice daily. Following extraction, RNA underwent reverse transcription to cDNA, which served as the sequencing template. Measured with immunoSEQ multiplex PCR; TCRdb has only the in-frame clones, and not every one. Of more than 200,000 clones in the sample, 43% were seen once. The sample here was CD4+ T cells sorted from blood, taken at approximately week 37, from a patient treated with tofacitinib. Receptors originate from a human donor with alopecia areata.

Only a few counts were recorded for this clone. The chain couples TRBV29-1 to TRBJ1-2; 8 nucleotides align to TRBD1. V shed 7 bases, J shed 5 bases, and the junction held 12 bases outside the gene matches. Germline V gene lookup returns CDR1 SQVTM and CDR2 ANQGSEA. CDR3 length: 14 residues. The CDR3: CSAGQETGVYGYTF. CDR3 DNA: TGCAGCGCTGGGCAGGAGACAGGGGTTTATGGCTACACCTTC.

The chain combines TRBV10-2 with TRBJ1-2; the match to TRBD1 covers 10 bases. This CDR3 comprises 12 residues. CDR1 and CDR2 from the germline V gene are WSHSY and SAAADI. The J segment lost 7 bases and the V segment lost 8 bases, leaving 4 bases of the junction unmatched. CDR3 sequence (DNA): TGCGCCAGCGGTGGGACAGGGGTTGGCTACACCTTC. It yields the protein CASGGTGVGYTF.

The V gene is TRBV10-3, the J gene TRBJ2-7; D is perhaps TRBD1 (6 bases). Germline CDR1 ENHRY, CDR2 SYGVKD. V lost 6 bases and J lost 5, with 17 bases in between. The CDR3 totals 14 residues. The CDR3 DNA reads TGTGCCATCAGGGCCTTAGGCAGGGGTGACGAGCAGTACTTC. Translating it yields CAIRALGRGDEQYF.

This clone appeared once. The rearrangement joins TRBV5-1 to TRBJ2-3; 14 bases map to TRBD2. This CDR3 contains 17 residues. V dropped 3 bases and J dropped 4; count of bases not matched to a gene: 7. Germline V gene data show CDR1 as SGHRS and CDR2 as YFSETQ. As DNA, the CDR3 is TGCGCCAGCAGCTCAAGACTAGCGGGAGGGCGGGCAGATACGCAGTATTTT. Amino acids: CASSSRLAGGRADTQYF.

This clone was observed a few times. V usage is TRBV6-5 and J usage is TRBJ1-5; no clear D gene. V was pared by 0 bases and J by 3 bases, with 12 bases between. Germline lookup yields CDR1 MNHEY and CDR2 SVGAGI. This CDR3 is 16 amino acids long. The CDR3 sequence is CASSYSIGRVNQPQHF. The DNA of the CDR3 is TGTGCCAGCAGTTACTCGATTGGGCGGGTCAATCAGCCCCAGCATTTT.

CDR3 sequence: CASSYSSGPRGEQYF. Here the CDR3 DNA reads TGTGCCAGCAGTTACTCGTCGGGCCCGAGAGGAGAGCAGTACTTC. This chain connects TRBV6-5 to TRBJ2-7; D gene unclear. The V end was cut by 0 bases, the J end by 7 bases, with 16 bases between. Per germline, CDR1 MNHEY and CDR2 SVGAGI. This CDR3 spans 15 amino acids.

This clone was picked up a small number of times. This sequence joins TRBV18 and TRBJ2-2, with D unclear. Germline values: CDR1 KGHSH, CDR2 LQKENI. The CDR3 sequence is 15 residues long. V was pared by 3 bases and J by 3 bases, with 11 bases between. Here the CDR3 reads CASSPRLVDTGELFF. CDR3 DNA: TGTGCCAGCTCACCGCGGCTAGTGGACACCGGGGAGCTGTTTTTT.

The chain employs TRBV30 and TRBJ1-5; tentatively, D is TRBD1 (5 bases). The CDR3 has 14 residues. V was clipped by 2 bases and J by 4 bases, with 12 bases between them. Germline-derived CDR1 and CDR2 are GTSNPN and SVGIG (reference sequence). The CDR3 coding sequence is TGTGCCTGGAGTCACGGGGGAGAGAATCAGCCCCAGCATTTT. This translates into CAWSHGGENQPQHF.

This clone was observed once. The chain links TRBV5-1 to TRBJ2-5; the match to TRBD2 covers 14 bases. This CDR3 has 16 residues. Germline CDR1 SGHRS, CDR2 YFSETQ. The V gene end was trimmed by 4 bases and the J gene end by 6 bases; junction bases not matched to a gene: 8. The CDR3 nucleotides are TGCGCCAGCAGCGTGGGGACTAGCGGGAGAAGCAAGACCCAGTACTTC. Residues: CASSVGTSGRSKTQYF.

The chain couples TRBV14 to TRBJ2-5; TRBD2 aligns across 11 bases. This CDR3 contains 15 residues. J was trimmed by 4 bases and V by 4 bases; bases with no gene match: 5. Germline-derived CDR1 and CDR2 are SGHDN and FVKESK. CDR3 sequence: CASSRTGLAGETQYF. The CDR3 region has the DNA TGTGCCAGCAGCCGAACAGGACTAGCGGGAGAGACCCAGTACTTC.

To note about this clone: The germline gene is not matched at one end of the junction; a read error may be the cause. The chain links TRBV11-1 to TRBJ1-4; unclear D gene. From germline, CDR1 is SGHAT and CDR2 FQDESV (reference sequence). This CDR3 comprises 12 residues. CDR3 sequence (DNA): TGTGCCAGCAGCGATAGTCCGGGAGCCCGGGTTTTT. This translates into CASSDSPGARVF.

This chain connects TRBV25-1 to TRBJ1-2, with 7 bases aligning to TRBD1. Trimming removed 4 bases from V and 2 bases from J; junction bases left unmatched: 7. Germline V CDR1 and CDR2: MGHDK, SYGVNS. This CDR3 is built from 15 residues. CDR3 DNA sequence: TGTGCCAGCAGTGCCCGTGACAGGGCCAACTATGGCTACACCTTC. It codes for CASSARDRANYGYTF.

In this sample, this clone turned up a few times. The rearrangement uses TRBV30 and TRBJ2-7; D not resolved. The CDR3 runs to 12 residues. The germline V and J ends were trimmed by 0 bases and 9 bases, with 12 bases remaining between them. Looked up from germline, CDR1 is GTSNPN and CDR2 is SVGIG (reference sequence). This CDR3 is CAWSVMADRQYF. The CDR3 DNA sequence: TGTGCCTGGAGTGTAATGGCGGACCGGCAGTACTTC. Looking up the rest from reference TRBV30 and TRBJ2-7 gives the full variable domain: SQTIHQWPATLVQPVGSPLSLECTVEGTSNPNLYWYRQAAGRGLQLLFYSVGIGQISSEVPQNLSASRPQDRQFILSSKKLLLSDSGFYLCAWSVMADRQYFGPGTRLTVT.

This clone has a handful of counts. The chain combines TRBV5-1 with TRBJ2-6; D is possibly TRBD2 (5 bases). This CDR3 has 17 residues. CDR1 is SGHRS and CDR2 is YFSETQ in the germline V gene. Trimming removed 4 bases at V and 2 bases at J, with 16 bases between. The CDR3: CASSVDPRGPGANVLTF. The CDR3 DNA reads TGCGCCAGCAGCGTGGACCCCCGAGGGCCTGGGGCCAACGTCCTGACTTTC.

Only a few counts were recorded for this clone. This chain uses TRBV7-9 with TRBJ2-4, with D unclear. Trimming stripped 4 bases from V and 8 bases from J, with 12 bases between. The CDR3 length is 13 residues. Germline assignment: CDR1 SEHNR and CDR2 FQNEAQ (reference sequence). CDR3 sequence: CASSSRVEDIQYF. The DNA for the CDR3 is TGTGCCAGCAGCTCTCGAGTGGAAGACATTCAGTACTTC.

This chain connects TRBV6-5 to TRBJ2-1, with D maybe TRBD1 (6 bases). Trimming shortened V by 6 bases and J by 2 bases, and 11 bases separated the two germline ends. CDR3 length: 14 amino acids. Looked up from germline, CDR1 is MNHEY and CDR2 is SVGAGI. CDR3 sequence reads: CASSPGTTYNEQFF. For the CDR3, the DNA is TGTGCCAGCAGCCCCGGGACAACCTACAATGAGCAGTTCTTC.

This clone was seen a few times. This CDR3 reads CASSLWAERSYEQYF. CDR3 sequence (DNA): TGCGCCAGCAGCTTGTGGGCAGAACGATCCTACGAGCAGTACTTC. This chain joins TRBV5-1 and TRBJ2-7; D gene uncertain. This CDR3 has 15 amino acids. CDR1 is SGHRS and CDR2 is YFSETQ in the germline V gene. The germline V and J ends were trimmed by 1 base and 1 base, with 12 bases remaining between them.

V and J are TRBV6-1 and TRBJ2-7; D call uncertain. The germline V gene has CDR1 MNHNS and CDR2 SASEGT. The V end was cut by 2 bases, the J end by 4 bases, with 6 bases between. The CDR3 is made up of 12 amino acids. Written as DNA, the CDR3 is TGTGCCAGCAGTGAACCTCCATACGAGCAGTACTTC. Translating it yields CASSEPPYEQYF.

This clone was recorded a few times. The J gene is TRBJ2-2, the V gene TRBV2, with 8 nucleotides matching TRBD1. Trimming removed 4 bases from V and 6 bases from J; junction bases left unmatched: 7. CDR3 length: 15 amino acids. Germline CDR1 SNHLY, CDR2 FYNNEI. CDR3 region: CASSGRTGGPGELFF. CDR3 nucleotide sequence: TGTGCCAGCAGTGGACGTACAGGGGGTCCCGGGGAGCTGTTTTTT.

This clone was detected a few times. The gene calls are TRBV29-1 and TRBJ1-1; 8 nucleotides align to TRBD1. This CDR3 contains 13 residues. With 7 bases clipped from V and 2 bases from J, the junction kept 6 bases outside the gene matches. CDR1 SQVTM and CDR2 ANQGSEA come from the germline V gene. As DNA, the CDR3 is TGCAGCGCCACGACAGGGGTTAACACTGAAGCTTTCTTT. It translates to CSATTGVNTEAFF. The full variable domain, in which reference TRBV29-1 and TRBJ1-1 provide the parts outside the CDR3, is SAVISQKPSRDICQRGTSLTIQCQVDSQVTMMFWYRQQPGQSLTLIATANQGSEATYESGFVIDKFPISRPNLTFSTLTVSNMSPEDSSIYLCSATTGVNTEAFFGQGTRLTVV.

This chain connects TRBV4-2 to TRBJ2-5; D gene uncertain. Germline V CDR1 and CDR2: LGHNA, YNFKEQ. V was pared by 0 bases and J by 2 bases, with 10 bases between. This CDR3 is 15 amino acids long. Here the CDR3 reads CASSQDRSRQETQYF. The CDR3 coding sequence is TGTGCCAGCAGCCAAGATCGAAGCCGTCAAGAGACCCAGTACTTC.

This clone was counted a few times. This chain links TRBV7-2 with TRBJ1-3, with D hard to call. V gave up 3 bases and J gave up 0 bases, with 9 bases separating them. Germline V lookup: CDR1 SGHTA, CDR2 FQGNSA. This CDR3 contains 15 residues. The CDR3 protein is CASSFSGSSGNTIYF. The CDR3, as DNA: TGTGCCAGCAGCTTCTCCGGCAGCTCTGGAAACACCATATATTTT.

The rearrangement joins TRBV29-1 to TRBJ1-5, with D unclear. This CDR3 comprises 14 residues. Germline loops: CDR1 SQVTM, CDR2 ANQGSEA. V dropped 4 bases and J dropped 2 bases, with 12 bases sitting between them. As DNA, the CDR3 is TGCAGCGTTGGTGTCACGGGAGGCAATCAGCCCCAGCATTTT. It translates to CSVGVTGGNQPQHF.

This clone was picked up a small number of times. The chain carries TRBV7-9 and TRBJ2-5; D tentatively fits TRBD1 or TRBD2 (5 bases each). CDR1 is SEHNR and CDR2 is FQNEAQ in the germline V gene (reference sequence). CDR3 length: 13 amino acids. The V and J ends lost 2 bases and 5 bases respectively, with 9 bases between them. CDR3 amino acids: CASSLSGAETQYF. The CDR3 coding sequence is TGTGCCAGCAGCTTATCCGGGGCGGAGACCCAGTACTTC.

The chain combines TRBV6-5 with TRBJ2-5; 11 nucleotides match TRBD1. The germline gives CDR1 MNHEY, CDR2 SVGAGI. V lost 4 bases, J lost 5 bases, and 6 bases stayed unmatched. The CDR3 runs 15 residues. CDR3 protein: CASSSPDRGPETQYF. The CDR3 bases are TGTGCCAGCAGTTCGCCGGACAGGGGGCCCGAGACCCAGTACTTC.

This clone was detected only a few times. The chain recombines TRBV5-6 with TRBJ2-1; 8 bases match TRBD2. V shed 0 bases and J 6 bases; nucleotides not matched to a gene: 8. The CDR3 spans 16 residues. Looked up from germline, CDR1 is SGHDT and CDR2 is YYEEEE. The CDR3: CASSLGVGAGGNEQFF. CDR3 DNA: TGTGCCAGCAGCTTGGGTGTCGGGGCGGGAGGCAATGAGCAGTTCTTC.

V usage is TRBV29-1 and J usage is TRBJ2-3; D is unresolved. Germline V gives CDR1 SQVTM, CDR2 ANQGSEA. V shed 4 bases and J shed 2 bases, with 7 bases lying between them. This CDR3 has 12 amino acids. The DNA of the CDR3 is TGCAGCGTTGGCTCCGACACAGATACGCAGTATTTT. Its translation: CSVGSDTDTQYF.

The V and J genes are TRBV15 and TRBJ2-3; no clear D gene. Germline V gene data show CDR1 as LNHNV and CDR2 as YYDKDF (reference sequence). The length of the CDR3 is 13 residues. Trimming stripped 0 bases from V and 7 bases from J, with 8 bases between. This chain's CDR3 is CATSREREYTQYF. As DNA, the CDR3 is TGTGCCACCAGCAGAGAGCGCGAATATACGCAGTATTTT.